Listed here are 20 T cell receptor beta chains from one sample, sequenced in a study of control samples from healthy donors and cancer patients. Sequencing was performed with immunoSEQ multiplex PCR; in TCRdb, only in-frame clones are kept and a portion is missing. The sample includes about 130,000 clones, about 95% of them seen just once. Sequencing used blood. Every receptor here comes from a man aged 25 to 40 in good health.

CDR3 region: CASSREQANSPLHF. The DNA for the CDR3 is TGTGCCAGCTCCCGGGAACAGGCCAATTCACCCCTCCACTTT. The rearrangement links TRBV18 to TRBJ1-6; a possible D gene is TRBD1 (5 bases). Germline CDR1 is KGHSH and CDR2 is LQKENI. V was trimmed by 6 bases and J by 7 bases, leaving 13 bases between them. The CDR3 contains 14 residues.

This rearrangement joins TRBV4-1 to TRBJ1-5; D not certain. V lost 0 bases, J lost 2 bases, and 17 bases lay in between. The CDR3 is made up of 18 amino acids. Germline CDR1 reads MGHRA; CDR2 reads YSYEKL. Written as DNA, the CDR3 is TGCGCCAGCAGCCAAGATGCCCAGCCTTTTGGCGGCAATCAGCCCCAGCATTTT. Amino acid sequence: CASSQDAQPFGGNQPQHF.

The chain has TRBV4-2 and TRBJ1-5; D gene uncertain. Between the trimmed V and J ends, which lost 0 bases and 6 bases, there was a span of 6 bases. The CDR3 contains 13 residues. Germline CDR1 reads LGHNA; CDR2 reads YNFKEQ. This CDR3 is CASSQDISQPQHF. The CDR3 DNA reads TGTGCCAGCAGCCAAGATATTAGTCAGCCCCAGCATTTT.

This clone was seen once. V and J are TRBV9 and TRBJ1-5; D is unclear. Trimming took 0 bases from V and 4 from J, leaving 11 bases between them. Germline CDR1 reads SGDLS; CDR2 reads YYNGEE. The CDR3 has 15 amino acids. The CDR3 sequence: CASSVAGVVNQPQHF. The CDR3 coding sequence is TGTGCCAGCAGCGTAGCTGGAGTGGTGAATCAGCCCCAGCATTTT.

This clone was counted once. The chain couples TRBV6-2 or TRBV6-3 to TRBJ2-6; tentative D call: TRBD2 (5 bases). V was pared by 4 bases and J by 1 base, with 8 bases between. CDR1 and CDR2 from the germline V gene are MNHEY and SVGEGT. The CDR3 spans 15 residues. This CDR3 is CASSSEGSGANVLTF. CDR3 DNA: TGTGCCAGCAGTTCTGAGGGTTCTGGGGCCAACGTCCTGACTTTC.

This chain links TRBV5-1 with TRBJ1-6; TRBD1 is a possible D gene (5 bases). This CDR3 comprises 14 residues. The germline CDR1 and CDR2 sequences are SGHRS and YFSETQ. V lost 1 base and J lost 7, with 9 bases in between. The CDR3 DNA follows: TGCGCCAGCAGCTTGCGGGGGAAAAATTCACCCCTCCACTTT. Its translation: CASSLRGKNSPLHF.

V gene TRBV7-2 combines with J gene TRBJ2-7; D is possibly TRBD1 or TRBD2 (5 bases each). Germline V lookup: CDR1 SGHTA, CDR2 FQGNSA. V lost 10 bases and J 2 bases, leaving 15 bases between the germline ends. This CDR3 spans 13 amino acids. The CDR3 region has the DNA TGTGCCACAAAAGGGACGGTGCCCTACGAGCAGTACTTC. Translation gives CATKGTVPYEQYF.

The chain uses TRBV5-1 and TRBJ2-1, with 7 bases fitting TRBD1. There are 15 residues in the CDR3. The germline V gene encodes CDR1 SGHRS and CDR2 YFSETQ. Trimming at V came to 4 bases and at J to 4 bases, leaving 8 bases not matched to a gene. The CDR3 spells CASSPTGVPYNEQFF. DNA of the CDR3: TGCGCCAGCAGCCCTACAGGGGTCCCTTACAATGAGCAGTTCTTC.

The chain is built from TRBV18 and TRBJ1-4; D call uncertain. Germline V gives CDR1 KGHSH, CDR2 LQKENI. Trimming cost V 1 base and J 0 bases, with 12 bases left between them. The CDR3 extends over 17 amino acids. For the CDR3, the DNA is TGTGCCAGCTCACCACTTTCTGGTCCCGCAACTAATGAAAAACTGTTTTTT. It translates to CASSPLSGPATNEKLFF. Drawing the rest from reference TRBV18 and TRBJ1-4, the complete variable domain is NAGVMQNPRHLVRRRGQEARLRCSPMKGHSHVYWYRQLPEEGLKFMVYLQKENIIDESGMPKERFSAEFPKEGPSILRIQQVVRGDSAAYFCASSPLSGPATNEKLFFGSGTQLSVL.

The CDR3 protein is CASSWVGASSYNEQFF. The CDR3 DNA reads TGTGCCAGCAGCTGGGTGGGGGCGAGCTCCTACAATGAGCAGTTCTTC. The rearrangement links TRBV11-2 to TRBJ2-1, with D perhaps TRBD1 (6 bases). V was trimmed by 4 bases and J by 0 bases, leaving 13 bases between them. Germline V gives CDR1 SGHAT, CDR2 FQNNGV. This CDR3 is built from 16 residues. The whole variable domain, remainder taken from reference TRBV11-2 and TRBJ2-1, is EAGVAQSPRYKIIEKRQSVAFWCNPISGHATLYWYQQILGQGPKLLIQFQNNGVVDDSQLPKDRFSAERLKGVDSTLKIQPAKLEDSAVYLCASSWVGASSYNEQFFGPGTRLTVL.

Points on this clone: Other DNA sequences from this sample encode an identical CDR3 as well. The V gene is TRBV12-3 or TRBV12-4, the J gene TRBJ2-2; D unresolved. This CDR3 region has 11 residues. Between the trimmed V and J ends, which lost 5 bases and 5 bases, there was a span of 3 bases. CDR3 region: CASSRTGELFF. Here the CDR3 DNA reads TGTGCCAGCAGTCGAACCGGGGAGCTGTTTTTT.

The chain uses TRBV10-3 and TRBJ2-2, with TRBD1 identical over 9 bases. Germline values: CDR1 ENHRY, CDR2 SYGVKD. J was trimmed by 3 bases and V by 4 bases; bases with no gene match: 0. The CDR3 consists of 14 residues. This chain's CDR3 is CAISGTGDTGELFF. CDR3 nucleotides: TGTGCCATCAGTGGGACAGGGGACACCGGGGAGCTGTTTTTT.

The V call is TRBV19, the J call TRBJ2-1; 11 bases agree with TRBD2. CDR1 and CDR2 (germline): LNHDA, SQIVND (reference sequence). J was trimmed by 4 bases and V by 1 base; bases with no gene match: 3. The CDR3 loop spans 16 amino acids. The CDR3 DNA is TGTGCCAGTAGTATAGCCGGGACTAGCGGATACAATGAGCAGTTCTTC. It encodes CASSIAGTSGYNEQFF.

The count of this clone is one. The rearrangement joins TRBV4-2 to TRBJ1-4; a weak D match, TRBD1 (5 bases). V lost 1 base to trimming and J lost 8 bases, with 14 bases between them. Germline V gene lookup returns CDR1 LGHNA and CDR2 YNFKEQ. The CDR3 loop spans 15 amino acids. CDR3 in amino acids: CASSQVVGDGEKLFF. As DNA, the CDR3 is TGTGCCAGCAGCCAAGTAGTGGGGGACGGGGAAAAACTGTTTTTT.

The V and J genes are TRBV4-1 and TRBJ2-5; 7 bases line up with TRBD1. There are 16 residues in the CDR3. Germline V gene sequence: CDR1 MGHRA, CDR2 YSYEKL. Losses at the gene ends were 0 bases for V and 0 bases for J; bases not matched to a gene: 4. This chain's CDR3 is CASSQEGQPYQETQYF. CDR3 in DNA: TGCGCCAGCAGCCAAGAGGGACAGCCCTACCAAGAGACCCAGTACTTC.

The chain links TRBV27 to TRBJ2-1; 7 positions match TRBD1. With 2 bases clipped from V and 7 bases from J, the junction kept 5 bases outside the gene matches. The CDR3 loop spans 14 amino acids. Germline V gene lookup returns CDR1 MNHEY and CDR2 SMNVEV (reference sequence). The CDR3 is CASSLRAGGNEQFF. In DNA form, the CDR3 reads TGTGCCAGCAGTTTAAGGGCAGGGGGAAATGAGCAGTTCTTC.

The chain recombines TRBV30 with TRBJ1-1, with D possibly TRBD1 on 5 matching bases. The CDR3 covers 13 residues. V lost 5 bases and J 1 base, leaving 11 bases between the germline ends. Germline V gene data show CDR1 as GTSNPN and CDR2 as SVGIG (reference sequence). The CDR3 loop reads CAWSRDPNTEAFF. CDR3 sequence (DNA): TGTGCCTGGTCCAGGGACCCGAACACTGAAGCTTTCTTT.

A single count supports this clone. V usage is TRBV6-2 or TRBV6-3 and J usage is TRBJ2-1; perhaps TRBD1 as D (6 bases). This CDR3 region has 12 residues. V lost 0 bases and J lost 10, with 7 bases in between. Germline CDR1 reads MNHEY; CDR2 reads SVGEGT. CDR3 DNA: TGTGCCAGCAGTTACTCGGGGACAGAGCAGTTCTTC. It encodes CASSYSGTEQFF.

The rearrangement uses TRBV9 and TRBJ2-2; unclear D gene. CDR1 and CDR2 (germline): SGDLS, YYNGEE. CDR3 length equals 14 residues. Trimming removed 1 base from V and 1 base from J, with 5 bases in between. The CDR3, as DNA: TGTGCCAGCAGCGTATCCGGGAACACCGGGGAGCTGTTTTTT. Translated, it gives CASSVSGNTGELFF.

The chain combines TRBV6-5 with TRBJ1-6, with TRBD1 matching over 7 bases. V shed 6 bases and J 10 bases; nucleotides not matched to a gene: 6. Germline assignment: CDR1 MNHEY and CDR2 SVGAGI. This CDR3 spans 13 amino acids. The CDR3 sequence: CASRRDSKSPLHF. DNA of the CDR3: TGTGCCAGCAGAAGGGACAGTAAGTCACCCCTCCACTTT.